The TCR beta chain under discussion was sequenced for a study of CD8 T cells in Susac syndrome. Turning to the study itself: Intravenous immunoglobulin alone or corticosteroids were being given to patients with Susac syndrome at blood draw, unless they were therapy-naive.

Study-wide findings and caveats: The study's TCR sequencing and HLA analysis drew on a certain number of individuals. That number was acknowledged as relatively small.

A word on this clonotype: Its antigen is currently unknown.

With random hexamers, reverse transcription was performed on roughly 0.5 to 1 ug of RNA. Multiplex PCR with immunoSEQ amplified the TCR beta CDR3 across 54 Vbeta and 13 Jbeta. TCRdb re-derived calls from the immunoSEQ multiplex PCR reads in MiXCR, one entry per CDR3 protein. This sample has about 94,000 distinct CDR3 sequences; around 94% occur once, and the top ten carry roughly 0.31%. The V and J ends lost 2 bases and 4 bases respectively, with 11 bases between them. Per the germline V gene, CDR1 is SGHTA and CDR2 is FQGNSA. This CDR3 is built from 14 residues. Both CD4+ and CD8+ T cells were negatively isolated, and TEMRA cells underwent FACS enrichment.

The chain is built from TRBV7-2 and TRBJ2-5; D could derive from TRBD1 or TRBD2 (6 bases each). This clonotype originated in a human donor with Susac syndrome. The sequenced sample consisted of CD4+ T cells from PBMCs. DNA for the CDR3: TGTGCCAGCAGCTTATGGAGGGGGTCAGAGACCCAGTACTTC. This translates into CASSLWRGSETQYF.